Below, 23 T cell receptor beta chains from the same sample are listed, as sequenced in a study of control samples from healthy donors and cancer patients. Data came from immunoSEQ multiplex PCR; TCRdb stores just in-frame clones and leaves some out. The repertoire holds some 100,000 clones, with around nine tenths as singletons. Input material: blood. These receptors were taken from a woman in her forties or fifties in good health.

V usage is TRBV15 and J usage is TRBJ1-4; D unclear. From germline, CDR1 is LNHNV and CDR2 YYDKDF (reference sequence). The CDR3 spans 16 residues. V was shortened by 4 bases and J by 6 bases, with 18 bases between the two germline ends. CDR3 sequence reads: CATSTRKTGPDEKLFF. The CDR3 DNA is TGTGCCACCAGCACAAGAAAGACCGGACCTGATGAAAAACTGTTTTTT.

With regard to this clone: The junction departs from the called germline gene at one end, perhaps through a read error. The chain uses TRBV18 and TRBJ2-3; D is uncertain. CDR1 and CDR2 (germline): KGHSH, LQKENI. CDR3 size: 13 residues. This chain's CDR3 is CASSPQGTDTQYF. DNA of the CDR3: TGTGCCAGCTCTCCACAAGGCACAGATACGCAGTATTTT.

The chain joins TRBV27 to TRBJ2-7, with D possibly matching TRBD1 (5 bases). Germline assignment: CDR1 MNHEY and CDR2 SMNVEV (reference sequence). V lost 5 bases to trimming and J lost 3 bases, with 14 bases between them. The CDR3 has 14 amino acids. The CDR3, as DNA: TGTGCCAGCAGTCCCACCCGACAGAGCTACGAGCAGTACGTC. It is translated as CASSPTRQSYEQYV.

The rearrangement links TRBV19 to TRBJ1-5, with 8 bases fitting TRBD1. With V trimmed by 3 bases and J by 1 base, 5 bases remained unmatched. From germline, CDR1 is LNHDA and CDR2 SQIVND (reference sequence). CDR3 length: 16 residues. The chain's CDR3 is CASSIVDRGSNQPQHF. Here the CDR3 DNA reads TGTGCCAGTAGTATCGTCGACAGGGGAAGCAATCAGCCCCAGCATTTT. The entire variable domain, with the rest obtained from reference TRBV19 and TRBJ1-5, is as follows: DGGITQSPKYLFRKEGQNVTLSCEQNLNHDAMYWYRQDPGQGLRLIYYSQIVNDFQKGDIAEGYSVSREKKESFPLTVTSAQKNPTAFYLCASSIVDRGSNQPQHFGDGTRLSIL.

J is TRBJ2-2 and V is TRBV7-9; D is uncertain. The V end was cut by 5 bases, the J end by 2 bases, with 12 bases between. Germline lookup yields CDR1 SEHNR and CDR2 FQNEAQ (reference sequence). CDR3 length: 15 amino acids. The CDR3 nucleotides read TGTGCCAGCAGCCCCCCTAGACCAAACACCGGGGAGCTGTTTTTT. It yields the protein CASSPPRPNTGELFF. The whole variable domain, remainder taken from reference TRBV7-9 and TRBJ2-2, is DTGVSQNPRHKITKRGQNVTFRCDPISEHNRLYWYRQTLGQGPEFLTYFQNEAQLEKSRLLSDRFSAERPKGSFSTLEIQRTEQGDSAMYLCASSPPRPNTGELFFGEGSRLTVL.

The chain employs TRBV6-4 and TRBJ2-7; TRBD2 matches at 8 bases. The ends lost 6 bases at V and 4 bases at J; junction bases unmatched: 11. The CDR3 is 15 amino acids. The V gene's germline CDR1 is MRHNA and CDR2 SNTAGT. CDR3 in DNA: TGTGCCAGCAGGTTTAGCGGGACGGGCATTTACGAGCAGTACGTC. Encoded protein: CASRFSGTGIYEQYV.

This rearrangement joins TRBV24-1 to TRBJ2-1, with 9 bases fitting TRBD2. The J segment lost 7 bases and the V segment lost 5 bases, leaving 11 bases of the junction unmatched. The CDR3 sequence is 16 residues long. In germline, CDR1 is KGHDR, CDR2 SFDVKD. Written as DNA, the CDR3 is TGTGCCACCAGTGTTTCCGGGGGCGGGAGGGCGAATGAGCAGTTCTTC. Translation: CATSVSGGGRANEQFF.

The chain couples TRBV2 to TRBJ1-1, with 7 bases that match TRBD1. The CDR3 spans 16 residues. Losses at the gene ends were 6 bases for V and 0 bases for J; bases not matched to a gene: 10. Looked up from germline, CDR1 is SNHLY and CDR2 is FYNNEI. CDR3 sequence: CASSHRDRVMNTEAFF. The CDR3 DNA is TGTGCCAGCAGCCACCGGGACAGAGTAATGAACACTGAAGCTTTCTTT.

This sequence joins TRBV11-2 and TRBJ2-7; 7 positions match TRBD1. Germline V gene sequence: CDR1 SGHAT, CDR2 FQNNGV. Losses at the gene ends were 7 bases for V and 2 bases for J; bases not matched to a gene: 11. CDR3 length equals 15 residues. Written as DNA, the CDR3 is TGTGCCAGCATACCAGGGACAGCCGCGACCTACGAGCAGTACGTC. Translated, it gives CASIPGTAATYEQYV.

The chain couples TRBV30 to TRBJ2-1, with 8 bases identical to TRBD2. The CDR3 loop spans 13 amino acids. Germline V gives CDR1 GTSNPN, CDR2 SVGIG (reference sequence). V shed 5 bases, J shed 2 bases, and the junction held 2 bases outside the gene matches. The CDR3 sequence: CAWGLAPYNEQFF. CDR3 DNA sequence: TGTGCCTGGGGACTAGCTCCCTACAATGAGCAGTTCTTC.

This CDR3 reads CASSLGQLPDPRKGYTF. DNA for the CDR3: TGTGCCAGCAGCTTAGGACAGCTACCAGACCCTCGAAAAGGCTACACCTTC. The chain combines TRBV7-2 with TRBJ1-2, with a weak D call TRBD1 (5 bases). V was shortened by 1 base and J by 8 bases, with 23 bases between the two germline ends. The CDR3 spans 17 residues. Germline-derived CDR1 and CDR2 are SGHTA and FQGNSA.

The CDR3 sequence: CASSPEGGGSYGYTF. In DNA form, the CDR3 reads TGTGCCAGCAGCCCAGAGGGAGGGGGCAGCTATGGCTACACCTTC. The chain carries TRBV9 and TRBJ1-2; the match to TRBD1 covers 7 bases. After removal of 4 bases from V and 4 bases from J, the junction contained 10 bases not matched to a gene. Per the germline V gene, CDR1 is SGDLS and CDR2 is YYNGEE. The CDR3 consists of 15 residues.

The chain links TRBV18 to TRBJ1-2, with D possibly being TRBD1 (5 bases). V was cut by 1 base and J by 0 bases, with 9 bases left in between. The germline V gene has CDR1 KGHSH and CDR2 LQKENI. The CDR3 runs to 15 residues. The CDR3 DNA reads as TGTGCCAGCTCACCACGAGGGGCGGCTAACTATGGCTACACCTTC. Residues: CASSPRGAANYGYTF.

Here the CDR3 reads CASRAQGPYEQYF. The CDR3 DNA follows: TGTGCCAGCAGGGCACAGGGGCCCTACGAGCAGTACTTC. The rearrangement uses TRBV6-5 and TRBJ2-7; 7 positions agree with TRBD1. V was clipped by 6 bases and J by 2 bases; unmatched bases: 4. CDR1 and CDR2 from the germline V gene are MNHEY and SVGAGI. The CDR3 consists of 13 residues.

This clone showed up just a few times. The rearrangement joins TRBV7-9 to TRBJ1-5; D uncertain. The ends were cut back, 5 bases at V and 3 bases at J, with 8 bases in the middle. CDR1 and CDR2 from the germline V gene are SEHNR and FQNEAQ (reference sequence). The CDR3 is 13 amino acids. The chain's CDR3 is CASSLTFNQPQHF. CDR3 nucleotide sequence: TGTGCCAGCAGCCTCACCTTCAATCAGCCCCAGCATTTT.

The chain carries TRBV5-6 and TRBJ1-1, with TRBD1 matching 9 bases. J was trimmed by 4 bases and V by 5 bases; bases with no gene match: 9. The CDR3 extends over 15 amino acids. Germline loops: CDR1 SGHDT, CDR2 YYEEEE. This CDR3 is CASRHKQGARTEAFF. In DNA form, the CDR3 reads TGTGCCAGCAGGCATAAACAGGGGGCGCGCACTGAAGCTTTCTTT.

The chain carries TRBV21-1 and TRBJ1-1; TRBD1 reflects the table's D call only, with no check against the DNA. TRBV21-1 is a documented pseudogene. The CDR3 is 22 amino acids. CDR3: CASSSSGVGALTGLVMNTEAFF. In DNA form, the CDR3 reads TGTGCCAGCAGCAGCTCGGGCGTGGGTGCCCTCACAGGGCTAGTAATGAACACTGAAGCTTTCTTT.

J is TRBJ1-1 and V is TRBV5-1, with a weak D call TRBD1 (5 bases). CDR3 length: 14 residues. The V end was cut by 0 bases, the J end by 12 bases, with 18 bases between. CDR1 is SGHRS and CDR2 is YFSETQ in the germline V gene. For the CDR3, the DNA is TGCGCCAGCAGCTTGGATCGGGGGAAAGGGGTAACTTTCTTT. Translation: CASSLDRGKGVTFF. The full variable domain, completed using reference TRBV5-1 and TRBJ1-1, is KAGVTQTPRYLIKTRGQQVTLSCSPISGHRSVSWYQQTPGQGLQFLFEYFSETQRNKGNFPGRFSGRQFSNSRSEMNVSTLELGDSALYLCASSLDRGKGVTFFGQGTRLTVV.

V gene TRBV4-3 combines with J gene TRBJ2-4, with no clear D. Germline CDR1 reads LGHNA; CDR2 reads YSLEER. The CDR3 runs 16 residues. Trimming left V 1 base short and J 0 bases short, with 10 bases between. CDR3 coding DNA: TGCGCCAGCAGCCAAGCAGCCCTCGGAGCCAAAAACATTCAGTACTTC. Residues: CASSQAALGAKNIQYF.

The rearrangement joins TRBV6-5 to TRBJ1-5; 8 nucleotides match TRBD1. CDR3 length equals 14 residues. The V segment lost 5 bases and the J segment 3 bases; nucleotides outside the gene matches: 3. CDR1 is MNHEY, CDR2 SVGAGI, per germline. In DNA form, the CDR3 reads TGTGCCAGCAGTCGTCAGGGGGCCAATCAGCCCCAGCATTTT. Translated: CASSRQGANQPQHF.

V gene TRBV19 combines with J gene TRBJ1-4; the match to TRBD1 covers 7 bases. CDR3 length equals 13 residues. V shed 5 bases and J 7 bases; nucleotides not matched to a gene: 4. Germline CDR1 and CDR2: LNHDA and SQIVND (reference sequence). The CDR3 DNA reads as TGTGCCAGTAGTCGGAGGGGGCTTGAAAAACTGTTTTTT. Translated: CASSRRGLEKLFF.

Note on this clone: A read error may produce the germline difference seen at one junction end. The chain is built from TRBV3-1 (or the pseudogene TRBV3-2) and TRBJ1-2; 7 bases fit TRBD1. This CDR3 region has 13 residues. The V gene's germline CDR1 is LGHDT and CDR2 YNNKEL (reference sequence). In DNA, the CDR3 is TGTGCCAGCAGCCAGCAGGGGGGGGGCCACCTCGGATTC. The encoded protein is CASSQQGGGHLGF.

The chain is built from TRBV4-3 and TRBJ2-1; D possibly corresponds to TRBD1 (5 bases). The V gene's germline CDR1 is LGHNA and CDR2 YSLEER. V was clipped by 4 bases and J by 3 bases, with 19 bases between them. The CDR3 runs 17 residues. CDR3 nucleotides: TGCGCCAGCAGCCCCGACGTAAGGGGCACCAGCTACAATGAGCAGTTCTTC. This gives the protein CASSPDVRGTSYNEQFF.